These 25 T cell receptor beta chains came from one sample sequenced in a study of T cell repertoires in cytomegalovirus infection. MiXCR was run by TCRdb on the reads, yielding one entry per CDR3 protein. Here the sample spans about 920,000 distinct CDR3 sequences, around 31% being singletons. No antigen is known for these receptors. This material consisted of cultured CD8+ T cells from PBMCs, taken from culture after CMV antigen stimulation. Every receptor here comes from a human donor in good health (CMV status not recorded). Some clones in this sample may be carry-over from other donors' samples.

The chain is built from TRBV12-3 or TRBV12-4 and TRBJ2-2; D gene ambiguous. The CDR3 is 14 amino acids. Trimming cost V 1 base and J 3 bases, with 6 bases left between them. The CDR3 is CASSLVIYTGELFF. DNA for the CDR3: TGTGCCAGCAGTTTAGTCATATACACCGGGGAGCTGTTTTTT.

This clonotype showed up just a few times. The J gene is TRBJ2-7, the V gene TRBV10-3; D call uncertain. Trimming left V 0 bases short and J 1 base short, with 13 bases between. Germline V gene data show CDR1 as ENHRY and CDR2 as SYGVKD. The CDR3 runs 16 residues. The CDR3 DNA follows: TGTGCCATCAGTGAGTCGTTGGCGGCGACGTCCTACGAGCAGTACTTC. Translated, it gives CAISESLAATSYEQYF.

V is TRBV6-6 and J is TRBJ1-2; D possibly corresponds to TRBD1 (5 bases). The CDR3 loop spans 16 amino acids. Germline values: CDR1 MNHNY, CDR2 SVGAGI (reference sequence). Trimming cost V 2 bases and J 3 bases, with 16 bases left between them. This CDR3 reads CASSYRSWGFDYGYTF. DNA for the CDR3: TGTGCCAGCAGTTACCGCTCCTGGGGCTTCGACTATGGCTACACCTTC.

As to this clonotype: The germline gene is not matched at one end of the junction; a read error may be the cause. The chain uses TRBV7-6 and TRBJ2-1; perhaps D is TRBD1 or TRBD2 (6 bases each). The CDR3 covers 12 residues. Germline loops: CDR1 SGHVS, CDR2 FNYEAQ. CDR3 nucleotides: TGTGTCAGCAGCTTAGAGGGGGGTGAGCAGTTCTTC. Amino acid sequence: CVSSLEGGEQFF.

Regarding this clonotype: It is likely a read error: a sequence one base away is far more abundant. The chain uses TRBV7-9 and TRBJ2-3; unclear D gene. CDR3 size: 13 residues. Germline CDR1 is SEHNR and CDR2 is FQNEAQ (reference sequence). The chain's CDR3 is CANSFGSTDTQYF. CDR3 sequence (DNA): TGTGCCAACAGCTTTGGTAGCACAGATACGCAGTATTTT.

This clonotype was picked up many times. This chain links TRBV7-6 with TRBJ2-3; D could derive from TRBD1 or TRBD2 (5 bases each). The V and J ends lost 7 bases and 4 bases respectively, with 15 bases between them. The CDR3 has 14 residues. Germline assignment: CDR1 SGHVS and CDR2 FNYEAQ. The CDR3 bases are TGTGCCAGCAACGAGAGGGACGAGGCAGATACGCAGTATTTT. Its protein is CASNERDEADTQYF.

V gene TRBV20-1 combines with J gene TRBJ1-5; D uncertain. Germline assignment: CDR1 DFQATT and CDR2 SNEGSKA (reference sequence). The CDR3 spans 15 residues. The V and J ends lost 3 bases and 0 bases respectively, with 12 bases between them. Here the CDR3 reads CSARERGYSNQPQHF. The CDR3 region has the DNA TGCAGTGCTAGGGAACGGGGTTATAGCAATCAGCCCCAGCATTTT.

This clonotype came up many times. The chain is built from TRBV7-2 and TRBJ2-5; TRBD2 aligns across 8 bases. The germline V gene encodes CDR1 SGHTA and CDR2 FQGNSA. CDR3 length: 17 amino acids. Trimming took 1 base from V and 5 from J; bases not matched to a gene: 12. CDR3 sequence: CASSLEFYGGDGETQYF. Here the CDR3 DNA reads TGTGCCAGCAGCTTAGAATTTTACGGGGGGGACGGGGAGACCCAGTACTTC.

V gene TRBV4-2 combines with J gene TRBJ2-7; D call uncertain. This CDR3 contains 15 residues. Germline CDR1 is LGHNA and CDR2 is YNFKEQ. V lost 0 bases to trimming and J lost 0 bases, with 9 bases between them. The CDR3 DNA reads TGTGCCAGCAGCCAAGACAGGACCCCCTCCTACGAGCAGTACTTC. This gives the protein CASSQDRTPSYEQYF.

This clonotype was observed at least ten times. V usage is TRBV12-3 or TRBV12-4 and J usage is TRBJ1-2, with a possible D match to TRBD1 (6 bases). The CDR3 spans 13 residues. Trimming removed 6 bases from V and 4 bases from J, with 12 bases in between. CDR3 DNA sequence: TGTGCCAGCAGCCCTGGAGGGGGCTATGGCTACACCTTC. Translating gives CASSPGGGYGYTF.

This clonotype turned up a few times. V usage is TRBV19 and J usage is TRBJ1-2; D is undetermined. This CDR3 has 13 amino acids. Germline CDR1 is LNHDA and CDR2 is SQIVND (reference sequence). V was shortened by 9 bases and J by 6 bases, with 17 bases between the two germline ends. In DNA form, the CDR3 reads TGTGCCAGCTTCGGGTCCCCCAGGAATGGCTACACCTTC. It specifies CASFGSPRNGYTF.

The chain links TRBV6-6 to TRBJ1-2; D gene ambiguous. Germline loops: CDR1 MNHNY, CDR2 SVGAGI (reference sequence). CDR3 length equals 16 residues. Trimming took 4 bases from V and 3 from J, leaving 18 bases between them. The CDR3: CASSFTPEKLDYGYTF. In DNA, the CDR3 is TGTGCCAGCAGTTTTACCCCGGAGAAGTTGGACTATGGCTACACCTTC.

The V and J genes are TRBV15 and TRBJ2-2; D gene uncertain. The V and J ends lost 2 bases and 2 bases respectively, with 9 bases between them. This CDR3 is built from 15 residues. In germline, CDR1 is LNHNV, CDR2 YYDKDF (reference sequence). The CDR3 loop is CATSRPPFNTGELFF. In DNA form, the CDR3 reads TGTGCCACCAGCAGACCCCCGTTTAACACCGGGGAGCTGTTTTTT.

This clonotype was seen ten or more times. One junction end does not reproduce the germline sequence, and a read error may be involved. This chain joins TRBV7-7 and TRBJ2-1; 9 nucleotides line up with TRBD1. Looked up from germline, CDR1 is SSHAT and CDR2 is FNYEAQ (reference sequence). The CDR3 consists of 14 residues. This CDR3 is CASSRGTGNNEQFF. The CDR3 DNA follows: TGTGCTAGCAGCCGCGGGACAGGGAACAATGAGCAGTTCTTC.

This clonotype has more than one count but fewer than ten. The gene calls are TRBV6-2 or TRBV6-3 and TRBJ2-7, with D possibly matching TRBD2 (7 bases). Germline V lookup: CDR1 MNHEY, CDR2 SVGEGT. The CDR3 contains 15 residues. V lost 6 bases, J lost 3 bases, and 18 bases lay in between. The CDR3 sequence is CASRNEGGGNYEQYF. The CDR3, as DNA: TGTGCCAGCAGAAACGAGGGAGGGGGAAACTACGAGCAGTACTTC.

This clonotype showed up many times. V usage is TRBV7-6 and J usage is TRBJ2-1; D is possibly TRBD2 (5 bases). Trimming removed 2 bases at V and 0 bases at J, with 8 bases between. Germline V gives CDR1 SGHVS, CDR2 FNYEAQ. The CDR3 covers 15 residues. The DNA of the CDR3 is TGTGCCAGCAGCTTAAACGGGGTCTCCTACAATGAGCAGTTCTTC. This codes for CASSLNGVSYNEQFF. The full variable domain, completed using reference TRBV7-6 and TRBJ2-1, is GAGVSQSPRYKVTKRGQDVALRCDPISGHVSLYWYRQALGQGPEFLTYFNYEAQQDKSGLPNDRFSAERPEGSISTLTIQRTEQRDSAMYRCASSLNGVSYNEQFFGPGTRLTVL.

The genes are TRBV29-1 and TRBJ2-1, with 7 bases lining up with TRBD2. V was pared by 4 bases and J by 8 bases, with 8 bases of the junction left unmatched. Germline-derived CDR1 and CDR2 are SQVTM and ANQGSEA. The CDR3 is 13 amino acids. This CDR3 reads CSVVSGANDEQFF. The CDR3 DNA reads as TGCAGCGTTGTGAGCGGGGCTAACGATGAGCAGTTCTTC.

CDR3 DNA sequence: TGTGCCAGCAGTGACAGGGGGTACACTGAAGCTTTCTTT. Amino acids: CASSDRGYTEAFF. The genes are TRBV12-3 or TRBV12-4 and TRBJ1-1, with TRBD1 matching 9 bases. This CDR3 is 13 amino acids long. V shed 5 bases and J 3 bases; nucleotides not matched to a gene: 1.

This clonotype was detected ten times or more. The chain recombines TRBV6-1 with TRBJ1-4; D is unclear. Germline V gene data show CDR1 as MNHNS and CDR2 as SASEGT. This CDR3 comprises 14 residues. V lost 3 bases and J 8 bases, leaving 13 bases between the germline ends. The CDR3, as DNA: TGTGCCAGCAGTGACCGAGCTGAGAGGGAAAAACTGTTTTTT. This encodes CASSDRAEREKLFF.

About this clonotype: A read error may explain this, as a much larger clone is one base away. This is likely a read error, given that the CDR3 carries no conserved phenylalanine or tryptophan at its end. This sequence joins TRBV6-8 and TRBJ2-1; 9 bases map to TRBD2. Trimming took 5 bases from V and 8 from J; bases not matched to a gene: 13. The CDR3 consists of 16 residues. CDR1 and CDR2 (germline): MNHGY, SAAAGT. The chain's CDR3 is CASSALSAGGRDEQFS. CDR3 DNA sequence: TGTGCCAGCAGTGCCCTATCCGCGGGGGGGAGGGATGAGCAGTTCTCC.

This clonotype turned up a few times. The CDR3 loop is CAITTGGYNNEQFF. CDR3 sequence (DNA): TGTGCCATAACGACAGGGGGCTACAACAATGAGCAGTTCTTC. The chain uses TRBV11-1 and TRBJ2-1; 10 positions match TRBD1. The CDR3 is 14 residues long. Looked up from germline, CDR1 is SGHAT and CDR2 is FQDESV (reference sequence). J lost 5 bases, V lost 10 bases, and 8 bases had no gene match. Complete variable domain (other parts from reference TRBV11-1 and TRBJ2-1): EAEVAQSPRYKITEKSQAVAFWCDPISGHATLYWYRQILGQGPELLVQFQDESVVDDSQLPKDRFSAERLKGVDSTLKIQPAELGDSAMYLCAITTGGYNNEQFFGPGTRLTVL.

This clonotype was picked up one time. CDR3 loop: CASSLARQVQFF. The CDR3 nucleotides are TGTGCCAGCAGCTTAGCAAGGCAAGTGCAGTTCTTC. The rearrangement joins TRBV7-9 to TRBJ2-1; D remains unclear. Germline V gene lookup returns CDR1 SEHNR and CDR2 FQNEAQ (reference sequence). This CDR3 contains 12 residues. V lost 0 bases and J 12 bases, leaving 9 bases between the germline ends.

This clonotype came up a few times. The chain joins TRBV14 to TRBJ2-7; D not resolved. Germline loops: CDR1 SGHDN, CDR2 FVKESK. Trimming shortened V by 1 base and J by 4 bases, and 11 bases separated the two germline ends. CDR3 length: 14 residues. The CDR3 sequence is CASSQVGMGYEQYV. The CDR3 DNA reads as TGTGCCAGCAGCCAAGTAGGGATGGGATACGAGCAGTACGTC.

The genes are TRBV7-2 and TRBJ1-6; 7 bases align to TRBD1. Unmatched junction bases numbered 5, after V lost 4 bases and J lost 8 bases. The germline V gene has CDR1 SGHTA and CDR2 FQGNSA. The CDR3 is 14 residues long. The chain's CDR3 is CASSSEGADSPLHF. The CDR3 DNA reads TGTGCCAGCAGCTCCGAGGGGGCTGATTCACCCCTCCACTTT.

This chain joins TRBV10-3 and TRBJ2-3; the match to TRBD1 covers 9 bases. Germline-derived CDR1 and CDR2 are ENHRY and SYGVKD. The CDR3 loop spans 15 amino acids. Trimming cost V 6 bases and J 4 bases; bases outside gene matches: 8. The CDR3 sequence: CAIRALDRGADTQYF. CDR3 in DNA: TGTGCCATCAGGGCCCTGGACAGGGGCGCAGATACGCAGTATTTT.